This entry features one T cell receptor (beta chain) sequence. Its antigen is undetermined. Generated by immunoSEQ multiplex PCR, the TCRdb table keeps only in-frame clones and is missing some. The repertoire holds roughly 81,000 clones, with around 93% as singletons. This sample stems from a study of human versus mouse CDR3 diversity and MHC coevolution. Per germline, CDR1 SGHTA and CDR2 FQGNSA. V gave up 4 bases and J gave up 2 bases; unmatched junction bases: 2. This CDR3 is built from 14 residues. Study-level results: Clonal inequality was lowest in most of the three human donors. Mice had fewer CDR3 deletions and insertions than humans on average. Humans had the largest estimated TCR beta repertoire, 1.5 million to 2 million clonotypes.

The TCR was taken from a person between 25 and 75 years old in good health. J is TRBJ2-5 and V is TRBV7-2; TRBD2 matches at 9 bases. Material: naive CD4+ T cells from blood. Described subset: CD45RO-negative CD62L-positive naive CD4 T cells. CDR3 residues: CASSSSGVQETQYF. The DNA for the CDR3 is TGTGCCAGCAGCTCTAGCGGGGTACAAGAGACCCAGTACTTC.